This TCR beta chain was observed in a study of T-cell memory formation after mild COVID-19. TCRdb reanalysed the 5' RACE reads using MiXCR and keeps one entry per CDR3 protein. The table has under 300,000 distinct CDR3 sequences, roughly 16% seen once. Regarding this clonotype: Its specificity is unknown.

Study conclusions and caveats: There were some responding clones in pre-infection memory, which suggested that cross-reactive memory had joined. The study found contracting CD4+ clones mainly in CM and EM and contracting CD8+ clones in EMRA.

The CDR3 extends over 16 amino acids. CDR1 is SGDLS, CDR2 YYNGEE, per germline. Trimming shortened V by 0 bases and J by 1 base, and 10 bases separated the two germline ends. The sample was PBMCs or a T cell subset sorted from them (not recorded which). The receptor comes from a man aged 18 to 35 who had mild COVID-19 (a few samples of this study predate the infection). Cell type and time point are not known. The chain is built from TRBV9 and TRBJ2-2, with no clear D. The CDR3 spells CASSVAVGKNTGELFF. CDR3 DNA: TGTGCCAGCAGCGTAGCTGTCGGAAAGAACACCGGGGAGCTGTTTTTT.